The clone carrying this TCR beta chain was recorded a few times. This clone may be a read error of a much larger clone one base away. The germline V gene has CDR1 MNHEY and CDR2 SVGEGT. This CDR3 contains 16 residues. The sample originates from a study of blood T cells in healthy people across ages. Through a sample-barcoded 5' primer and a J-beta primer mix, a second PCR was run for roughly 7 to 12 cycles. TCRdb analysed the 5' RACE reads with MiXCR anew, one entry per CDR3 protein. The sample includes 850,000 or so distinct CDR3 sequences, less than 35% seen only once; the top ten take approximately 15%.

The gene calls are TRBV6-2 or TRBV6-3 and TRBJ2-1, with D hard to call. The better agreement between TRBJ2-7 and the DNA end casts doubt on the J call. Sequencing input: blood. This sequence was found in a woman aged 80 or older in good health. CDR3 loop: CASSYLTGSSYNEQYF. CDR3 nucleotide sequence: TGTGCCAGCAGTTACCTGACCGGCAGCTCCTACAATGAGCAGTACTTC.